This T cell receptor beta chain was sequenced in a study of PD-L1 blockade in urothelial cancer. Findings and caveats of the study: Expansion of tumor-associated blood clones at 3 weeks was greater in durable-benefit patients. Better survival was predicted by below-median pretreatment blood TCR clonality.

The sample's time point: peripheral blood 6 weeks after treatment start. CDR3 size: 17 residues. The V gene's germline CDR1 is SEHNR and CDR2 FQNEAQ (reference sequence). The V gene lost 7 bases and the J gene lost 3 bases, with 19 bases spanning the gap. Profiled with immunoSEQ multiplex PCR; TCRdb holds only in-frame clones, not every one. In the table there are about 43,000 clones, about four fifths of which are singletons. A few counts support this clone. Its specificity is not known. The gene calls are TRBV7-9 and TRBJ2-6, with D tentatively TRBD2 (5 bases). The sequence was obtained from a man between 60 and 75 years old with urothelial cancer. This sample comprised PBMCs, obtained around atezolizumab (anti-PD-L1) treatment. CDR3 DNA sequence: TGTGCCAGCATCCCCCAGAACTATCGGGATGGGGCCAACGTCCTGACTTTC. Its translation is CASIPQNYRDGANVLTF.